Listed below are T cell receptor beta chains from one sample, sequenced in a study of blood T cell repertoires in COVID-19. Clones were read by immunoSEQ multiplex PCR, and TCRdb kept only the in-frame ones, dropping some. The table has around 140,000 clones, approximately 90% seen once. Sequenced input: peripheral blood. All receptors derive from an older man with active COVID-19. The CDR3 runs from the conserved cysteine through the conserved F or W. Fields, in order: V gene, CDR3 protein.

>TRBV7-9
CASRGVLTDTQYF
>TRBV9
CASSVGVAGEFGEQFF
>TRBV19
CASRVLGQAYGYTF
>TRBV6-5
CASSSLAGGRPGELFF
>TRBV3-1/TRBV3-2
CASSQGLAGANEQYF
>TRBV28
CASSSPYEQYF
>TRBV30
CAWGTGTGGGNNSPLHF
>TRBV7-8
CASSPFNQPQHF
>TRBV5-4
CASSSPQGTDTQYF
>TRBV18
CASSPNAPQGTGELFF
>TRBV19
CASSRGNSNQPQHF
>TRBV28
CASSLGQAPYSNQPQHF
>TRBV21-1
CASSKRSGHQPGLAGEGGELFF
>TRBV9
CASSVASGEYNEQFF
>TRBV7-8
CASSSIAAVTDTQYF
>TRBV27
CASYPRAGTYNEQFF
>TRBV6-5
CASIGSADTQYF
>TRBV18
CASSPSVRAETQYF
>TRBV6-5
CASSYGQGEAQYF
>TRBV28
CATMGGTRWVSNQPQHF
>TRBV6-5
CASSYSNRGQVEQFF
>TRBV28
CASSFWDGRDYEQYF
>TRBV20-1
CSASRQGDYGYTF
>TRBV18
CASSPPYTDTQYF
>TRBV12-3/TRBV12-4
CASGNGGGTEAFF
>TRBV7-9
CASSFSSGLNSYEQYF
>TRBV4-1
CASSQPSGTPHEQYF
>TRBV28
CASSLTGGVRKAFF
>TRBV3-1/TRBV3-2
CASSLSRGLNKGAFF
>TRBV28
CASSFPRAGLAGAGEQYF
>TRBV28
CASSYRGGMAQPQHF
>TRBV15
CATSRGTGYGYTF
>TRBV19
CASSIAGGSDIQYF
>TRBV16
CASSQSTVLTRGGFF
>TRBV6-5
CASSPGLAHRYEQYF
>TRBV12-3/TRBV12-4
CASSRQERTQYF